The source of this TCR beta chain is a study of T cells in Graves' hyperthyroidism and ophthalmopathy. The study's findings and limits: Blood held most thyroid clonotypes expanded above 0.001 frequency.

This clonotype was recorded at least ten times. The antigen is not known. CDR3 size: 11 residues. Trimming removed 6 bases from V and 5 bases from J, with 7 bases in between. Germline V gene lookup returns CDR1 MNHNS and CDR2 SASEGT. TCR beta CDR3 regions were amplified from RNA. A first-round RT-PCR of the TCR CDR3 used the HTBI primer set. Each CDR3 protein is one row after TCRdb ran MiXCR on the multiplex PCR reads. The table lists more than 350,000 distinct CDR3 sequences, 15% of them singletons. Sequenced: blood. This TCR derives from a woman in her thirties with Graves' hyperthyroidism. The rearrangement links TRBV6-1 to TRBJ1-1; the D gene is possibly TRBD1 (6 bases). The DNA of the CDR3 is TGTGCCAGCAGGGGACAAACTGAAGCTTTCTTT. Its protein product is CASRGQTEAFF.